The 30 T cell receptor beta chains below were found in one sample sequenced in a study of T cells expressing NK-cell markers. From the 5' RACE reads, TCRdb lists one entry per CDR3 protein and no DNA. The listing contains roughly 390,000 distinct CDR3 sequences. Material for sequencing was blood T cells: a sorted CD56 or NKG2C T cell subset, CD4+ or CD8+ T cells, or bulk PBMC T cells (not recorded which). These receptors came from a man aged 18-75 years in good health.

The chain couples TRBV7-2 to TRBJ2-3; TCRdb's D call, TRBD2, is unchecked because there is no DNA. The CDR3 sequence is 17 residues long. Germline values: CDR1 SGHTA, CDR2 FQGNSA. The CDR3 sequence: CASSRRGGLAGSDTQYF.

The CDR3 region is CASSLGASGGSGGGELFF. The J gene is TRBJ2-2, the V gene TRBV11-2; TCRdb calls TRBD2, which cannot be checked without DNA. Per the germline V gene, CDR1 is SGHAT and CDR2 is FQNNGV. The CDR3 has 18 amino acids.

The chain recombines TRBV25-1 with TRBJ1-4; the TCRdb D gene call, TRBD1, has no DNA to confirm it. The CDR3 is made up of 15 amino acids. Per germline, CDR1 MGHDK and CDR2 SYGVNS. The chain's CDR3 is CASMGQGWFQEKLFF.

CDR3 residues: CASSVGGRDFYGYTF. This rearrangement joins TRBV9 to TRBJ1-2. Per the germline V gene, CDR1 is SGDLS and CDR2 is YYNGEE. CDR3 length: 15 amino acids.

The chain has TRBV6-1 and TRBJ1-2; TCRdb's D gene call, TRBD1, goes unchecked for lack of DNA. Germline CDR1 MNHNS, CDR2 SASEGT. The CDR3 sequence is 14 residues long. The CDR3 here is CASRPTTGLFGYTF.

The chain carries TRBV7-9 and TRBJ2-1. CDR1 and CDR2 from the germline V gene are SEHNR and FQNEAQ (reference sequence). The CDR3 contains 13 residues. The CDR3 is CASSLATVNEQFF.

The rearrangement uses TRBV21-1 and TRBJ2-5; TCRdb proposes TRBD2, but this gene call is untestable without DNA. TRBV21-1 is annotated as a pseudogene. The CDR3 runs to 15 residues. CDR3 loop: CANPPGLAGQETQYF.

This CDR3 is CASSDRRGLHNEQFF. The V and J genes are TRBV2 and TRBJ2-1; TCRdb's D call, TRBD2, is unchecked because there is no DNA. The CDR3 spans 15 residues. Germline V gene data show CDR1 as SNHLY and CDR2 as FYNNEI.

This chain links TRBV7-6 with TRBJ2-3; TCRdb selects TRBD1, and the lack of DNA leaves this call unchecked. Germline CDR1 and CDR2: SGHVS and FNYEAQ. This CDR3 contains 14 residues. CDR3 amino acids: CASSVGQGEDTQYF. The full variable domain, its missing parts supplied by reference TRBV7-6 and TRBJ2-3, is GAGVSQSPRYKVTKRGQDVALRCDPISGHVSLYWYRQALGQGPEFLTYFNYEAQQDKSGLPNDRFSAERPEGSISTLTIQRTEQRDSAMYRCASSVGQGEDTQYFGPGTRLTVL.

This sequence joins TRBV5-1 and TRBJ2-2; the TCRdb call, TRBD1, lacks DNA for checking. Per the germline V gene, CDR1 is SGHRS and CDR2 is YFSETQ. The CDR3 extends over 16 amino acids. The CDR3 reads CASSPALIGNTGELFF. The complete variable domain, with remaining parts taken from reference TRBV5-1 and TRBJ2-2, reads KAGVTQTPRYLIKTRGQQVTLSCSPISGHRSVSWYQQTPGQGLQFLFEYFSETQRNKGNFPGRFSGRQFSNSRSEMNVSTLELGDSALYLCASSPALIGNTGELFFGEGSRLTVL.

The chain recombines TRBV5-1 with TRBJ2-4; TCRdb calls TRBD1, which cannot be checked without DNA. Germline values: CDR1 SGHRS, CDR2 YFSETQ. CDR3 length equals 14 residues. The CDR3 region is CASSLGTGSNIQYF.

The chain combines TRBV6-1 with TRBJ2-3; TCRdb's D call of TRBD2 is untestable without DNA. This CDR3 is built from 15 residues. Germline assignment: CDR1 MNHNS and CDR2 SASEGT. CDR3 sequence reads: CASRTASGGTDTQYF.

CDR3 amino acids: CASSPPITNNYNEQFF. This sequence joins TRBV14 and TRBJ2-1; TCRdb's D gene call, TRBD1, goes unchecked for lack of DNA. There are 16 residues in the CDR3. The germline V gene encodes CDR1 SGHDN and CDR2 FVKESK. The whole variable domain, filled in from reference TRBV14 and TRBJ2-1, reads EAGVTQFPSHSVIEKGQTVTLRCDPISGHDNLYWYRRVMGKEIKFLLHFVKESKQDESGMPNNRFLAERTGGTYSTLKVQPAELEDSGVYFCASSPPITNNYNEQFFGPGTRLTVL.

The CDR3 reads CASSESAKDRYFWDEQYF. This chain uses TRBV25-1 with TRBJ2-7; TCRdb calls TRBD1, which cannot be checked without DNA. Germline values: CDR1 MGHDK, CDR2 SYGVNS. The CDR3 is made up of 18 amino acids.

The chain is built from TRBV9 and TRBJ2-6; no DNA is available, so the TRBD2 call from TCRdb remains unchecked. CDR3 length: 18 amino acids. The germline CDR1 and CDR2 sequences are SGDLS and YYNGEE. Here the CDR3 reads CASSPRLAGGSGANVLTF.

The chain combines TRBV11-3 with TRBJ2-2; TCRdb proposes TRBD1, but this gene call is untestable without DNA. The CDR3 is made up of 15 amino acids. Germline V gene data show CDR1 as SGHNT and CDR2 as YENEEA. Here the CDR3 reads CASSLAGGASGELFF.

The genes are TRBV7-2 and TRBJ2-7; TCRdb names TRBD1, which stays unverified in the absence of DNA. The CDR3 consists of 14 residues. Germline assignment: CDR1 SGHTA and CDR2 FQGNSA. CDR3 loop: CASSVSRGPYEQYF.

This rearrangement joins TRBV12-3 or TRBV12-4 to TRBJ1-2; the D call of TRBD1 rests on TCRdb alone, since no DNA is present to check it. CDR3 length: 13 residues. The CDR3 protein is CASSWPGQGGYTF.

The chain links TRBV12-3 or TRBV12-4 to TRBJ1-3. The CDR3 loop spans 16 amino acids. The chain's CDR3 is CASRKWSESSGNTIYF.

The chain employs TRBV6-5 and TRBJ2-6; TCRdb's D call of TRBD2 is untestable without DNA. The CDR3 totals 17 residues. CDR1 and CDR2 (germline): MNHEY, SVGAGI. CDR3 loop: CASSYSGGGSGANVLTF.

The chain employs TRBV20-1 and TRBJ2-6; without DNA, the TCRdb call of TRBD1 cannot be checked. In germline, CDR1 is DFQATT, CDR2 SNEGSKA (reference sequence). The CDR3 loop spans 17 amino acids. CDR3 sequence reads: CSAPRGGFRSGANVLTF.

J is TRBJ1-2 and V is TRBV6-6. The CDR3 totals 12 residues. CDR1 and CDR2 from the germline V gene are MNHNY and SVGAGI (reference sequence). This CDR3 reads CASSYSADGYTF.

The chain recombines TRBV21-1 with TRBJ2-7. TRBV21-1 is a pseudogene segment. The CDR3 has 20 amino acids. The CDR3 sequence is CASSKVRRGQDRANLYEQYF.

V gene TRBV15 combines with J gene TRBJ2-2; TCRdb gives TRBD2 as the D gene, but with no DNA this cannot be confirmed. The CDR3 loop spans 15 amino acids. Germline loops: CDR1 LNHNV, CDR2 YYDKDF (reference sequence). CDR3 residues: CATSRVGPQVGELFF.

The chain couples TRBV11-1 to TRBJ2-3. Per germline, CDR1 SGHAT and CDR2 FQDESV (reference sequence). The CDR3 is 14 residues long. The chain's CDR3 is CASSLDLLLDTQYF.

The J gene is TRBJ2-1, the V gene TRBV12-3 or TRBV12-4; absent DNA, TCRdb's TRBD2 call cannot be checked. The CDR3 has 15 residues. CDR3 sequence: CASSFHPPAYNEQFF.

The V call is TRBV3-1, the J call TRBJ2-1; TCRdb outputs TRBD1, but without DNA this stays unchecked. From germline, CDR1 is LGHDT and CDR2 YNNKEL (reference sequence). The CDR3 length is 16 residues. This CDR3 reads CASRHSVGGGRVEQFF.

This CDR3 reads CASIPPAGRGNTEAFF. V is TRBV6-1 and J is TRBJ1-1; as DNA is missing, the TRBD1 call by TCRdb cannot be tested. The CDR3 consists of 16 residues. CDR1 and CDR2 from the germline V gene are MNHNS and SASEGT.

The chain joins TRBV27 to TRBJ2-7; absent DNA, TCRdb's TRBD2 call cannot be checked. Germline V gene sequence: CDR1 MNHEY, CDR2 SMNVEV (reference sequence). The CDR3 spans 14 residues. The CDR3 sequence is CASSLREGSYEQYF.

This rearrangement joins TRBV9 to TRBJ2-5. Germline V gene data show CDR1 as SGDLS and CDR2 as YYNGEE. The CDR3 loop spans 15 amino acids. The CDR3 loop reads CASSSHEGSMETQYF.